One and the same sample provided the 15 T cell receptor beta chains below, sequenced in a study of cytomegalovirus exposure and HLA in healthy donors (dated by TCRdb to about 2017). Library preparation employed the immunoSEQ multiplex PCR assay. A mixture of 60 forward primers for TCR Vbeta segments and 13 reverse primers for TCR Jbeta segments was used in the multiplex PCR. TCRdb holds this immuneACCESS table with in-frame rearrangements only. Some clones are missing; in checked studies, unresolved V genes explain under half, and the rest has no known cause. This sample gives some 200,000 clones in total; roughly a tenth of them show up just once. 1% to 1.5% of the sample goes to the ten largest clones. The sequencing sample was made of PBMCs. The receptors here all came from a woman younger than 45 in good health and CMV-seropositive.

The chain recombines TRBV6-5 with TRBJ2-2; 7 bases are shared with TRBD2. The CDR3 loop spans 14 amino acids. Per the germline V gene, CDR1 is MNHEY and CDR2 is SVGAGI. V was clipped by 0 bases and J by 7 bases; unmatched bases: 2. The CDR3: CASSYSSGIGELFF. CDR3 coding DNA: TGTGCCAGCAGTTACTCCAGCGGGATCGGGGAGCTGTTTTTT.

The genes are TRBV11-2 and TRBJ1-6; D is unclear. Germline values: CDR1 SGHAT, CDR2 FQNNGV. CDR3 length equals 14 residues. V gave up 6 bases and J gave up 13 bases, with 19 bases separating them. The CDR3 loop is CASRLEAETGPLHF. The CDR3 DNA sequence: TGTGCCAGCAGACTAGAAGCGGAGACTGGGCCCCTCCACTTT.

This clone came up a few times. The V call is TRBV5-8, the J call TRBJ2-2, with 9 bases aligning to TRBD2. V dropped 6 bases and J dropped 4; count of bases not matched to a gene: 7. The V gene's germline CDR1 is SGHTS and CDR2 YDEGEE. The CDR3 loop spans 15 amino acids. The CDR3 region is CASKRPAGGTGELFF. CDR3 bases: TGTGCCAGCAAGCGGCCAGCGGGAGGCACCGGGGAGCTGTTTTTT. Supplemented by reference TRBV5-8 and TRBJ2-2, the full variable domain reads EAGVTQSPTHLIKTRGQQATLRCSPISGHTSVYWYQQALGLGLQFLLWYDEGEERNRGNFPPRFSGRQFPNYSSELNVNALELEDSALYLCASKRPAGGTGELFFGEGSRLTVL.

This clone was counted between two and nine times. The chain employs TRBV7-6 and TRBJ2-5, with D possibly matching TRBD1 (6 bases). The V end was cut by 4 bases, the J end by 5 bases, with 20 bases between. The CDR3 has 16 residues. Germline V CDR1 and CDR2: SGHVS, FNYEAQ. The CDR3 spells CASSSGQPSPFETQYF. In nucleotides, the CDR3 is TGTGCCAGCAGCTCGGGACAACCGAGCCCATTTGAGACCCAGTACTTC.

This sequence joins TRBV2 and TRBJ2-1; TRBD2 matches at 16 bases. The junction had 1 base not matched to a gene; V was cut back by 6 bases and J by 5 bases. CDR1 is SNHLY and CDR2 is FYNNEI in the germline V gene. The CDR3 spans 15 residues. The CDR3 loop is CASRGTSGGDNEQFF. For the CDR3, the DNA is TGTGCCAGCAGGGGGACTAGCGGGGGGGACAATGAGCAGTTCTTC.

This clone was seen a handful of times. The J gene is TRBJ2-7, the V gene TRBV10-1, with TRBD2 matching 7 bases. The CDR3 totals 13 residues. Germline trimming cut 10 bases from V and 4 bases from J; bases unmatched to any gene: 10. The V gene's germline CDR1 is WNHNN and CDR2 SYGVQD (reference sequence). The CDR3 loop reads CATSLGGSYEQYF. For the CDR3, the DNA is TGCGCCACCTCCCTTGGCGGGAGTTACGAGCAGTACTTC.

This clone was picked up a small number of times. The chain carries TRBV27 and TRBJ2-7; 9 nucleotides line up with TRBD1. The germline V gene encodes CDR1 MNHEY and CDR2 SMNVEV (reference sequence). The CDR3 consists of 15 residues. The V and J ends lost 5 bases and 1 base, in that order; junction bases with no gene match: 6. The CDR3 coding sequence is TGTGCCAGCAGTCCCCCCGGGACAGGGTCCTACGAGCAGTACTTC. Translated: CASSPPGTGSYEQYF.

Remarks on this clone: This sample also contains other DNA sequences that code for the same CDR3. The rearrangement joins TRBV2 to TRBJ1-5; 7 bases align to TRBD1. CDR1 SNHLY and CDR2 FYNNEI come from the germline V gene. This CDR3 is built from 14 residues. With 4 bases clipped from V and 2 bases from J, the junction kept 2 bases outside the gene matches. CDR3 loop: CASSGQGGNQPQHF. DNA for the CDR3: TGTGCCAGCAGTGGACAGGGTGGCAATCAGCCCCAGCATTTT.

The rearrangement links TRBV6-1 to TRBJ1-1; maybe TRBD1 (6 bases). There are 15 residues in the CDR3. Trimming pared 0 bases from V and 5 bases from J, leaving 13 bases between. Germline V lookup: CDR1 MNHNS, CDR2 SASEGT. The CDR3 region is CASSEAQQGGTEAFF. DNA of the CDR3: TGTGCCAGCAGTGAAGCCCAACAGGGTGGAACTGAAGCTTTCTTT.

This chain connects TRBV19 to TRBJ2-7; 12 nucleotides match TRBD2. This CDR3 spans 13 amino acids. CDR1 and CDR2 from the germline V gene are LNHDA and SQIVND (reference sequence). The junction had 1 base not matched to a gene; V was cut back by 8 bases and J by 2 bases. In DNA form, the CDR3 reads TGTGCCAGTCGGACTAGCGGGACCTACGAGCAGTACTTC. Amino acid sequence: CASRTSGTYEQYF. Using reference TRBV19 and TRBJ2-7 for the parts outside the CDR3, the full variable domain is DGGITQSPKYLFRKEGQNVTLSCEQNLNHDAMYWYRQDPGQGLRLIYYSQIVNDFQKGDIAEGYSVSREKKESFPLTVTSAQKNPTAFYLCASRTSGTYEQYFGPGTRLTVT.

The chain employs TRBV7-6 and TRBJ2-7, with TRBD2 identical over 11 bases. V shed 5 bases, J shed 7 bases, and the junction held 4 bases outside the gene matches. Germline loops: CDR1 SGHVS, CDR2 FNYEAQ. This CDR3 is built from 13 residues. DNA for the CDR3: TGTGCCAGCAGCACCCGACTAGCGGGGGAGCAGTACTTC. Its translation is CASSTRLAGEQYF.

The J gene is TRBJ2-5, the V gene TRBV10-3, with 15 nucleotides matching TRBD2. With V trimmed by 4 bases and J by 2 bases, 2 bases remained unmatched. This CDR3 has 16 residues. The germline V gene has CDR1 ENHRY and CDR2 SYGVKD. The DNA of the CDR3 is TGTGCCATCAGTGGAGGGACTAGCGGGGGGCAAGAGACCCAGTACTTC. Translated: CAISGGTSGGQETQYF.

This clone was counted only a few times. The chain carries TRBV18 and TRBJ2-7; D perhaps matches TRBD1 (6 bases). Germline-derived CDR1 and CDR2 are KGHSH and LQKENI. The CDR3 loop spans 15 amino acids. V lost 0 bases, J lost 0 bases, and 9 bases lay in between. CDR3 in DNA: TGTGCCAGCTCACCACCGCAGGGGTACTCCTACGAGCAGTACTTC. Its translation: CASSPPQGYSYEQYF.

This clone was observed a few times. J is TRBJ2-7 and V is TRBV7-2, with 12 positions matching TRBD2. J was trimmed by 2 bases and V by 5 bases; bases with no gene match: 10. The CDR3 totals 17 residues. Looked up from germline, CDR1 is SGHTA and CDR2 is FQGNSA. The CDR3 DNA sequence: TGTGCCAGCAGCCAACGGACTAGCGGGAAACCCACCTACGAGCAGTACTTC. It encodes CASSQRTSGKPTYEQYF.

This clone was counted a few times. The rearrangement joins TRBV29-1 to TRBJ2-7; tentatively, D is TRBD1 (6 bases). Germline CDR1 is SQVTM and CDR2 is ANQGSEA. Deletions cut 7 bases from V and 4 bases from J, with 17 bases between. The CDR3 loop spans 13 amino acids. In DNA, the CDR3 is TGCAGCGCCTACGGGACAAATGGGTACGAGCAGTACTTC. Its protein is CSAYGTNGYEQYF.